The present T cell receptor (beta chain) was sequenced within a study of technical replicates of blood from several donors. Germline CDR1 and CDR2: SGHVS and FNYEAQ. The length of the CDR3 is 14 residues. Trimming took 5 bases from V and 5 from J; bases not matched to a gene: 5. Profiling relied on immunoSEQ multiplex PCR, and the TCRdb table lists in-frame clones only, not all of them. The data show around 13,000 clones, about 86% seen once. The receptor comes from a human donor in good health. What was sequenced was PBMCs. The chain employs TRBV7-6 and TRBJ2-2, with 7 bases that match TRBD2. The CDR3 sequence: CASSALGGTGELFF. CDR3 in DNA: TGTGCCAGCAGCGCGTTGGGGGGGACCGGGGAGCTGTTTTTT.